This is a list of T cell receptor beta chains from one sample in a study of chemoradiotherapy in HPV16-positive cancers. Sequencing used immunoSEQ multiplex PCR; TCRdb keeps in-frame clones, though not all of them. The sample lists over 15,000 clones, approximately 75% seen once, with roughly 9.8% in the top ten. Sample collection occurred from a patient who underwent chemoradiotherapy. All receptors come from a human donor with HPV-associated anogenital cancer. The CDR3 runs from the conserved cysteine through the conserved F or W. D genes are given only for firm matches. Clone size is stated in some rows and not others, as once, few, many or a class when expanded.

CDR3nt: TGTGCTAGCAGCGCCGACAGTAACACTGAAGCTTTCTTT
CDR3aa: CASSADSNTEAFF
j_gene: TRBJ1-1
len: 13
v_gene: TRBV7-7
abundance: .
d_gene: .

CDR3nt: TGTGCCAGCAGCTTACACTCAGACACCGGGGAGCTGTTTTTT
CDR3aa: CASSLHSDTGELFF
j_gene: TRBJ2-2
len: 14
v_gene: TRBV7-9
abundance: .
d_gene: .

CDR3nt: TGTGCCAGCAGCATGGGACCGGGACAGCGCTACGAGCAGTACTTC
CDR3aa: CASSMGPGQRYEQYF
j_gene: TRBJ2-7
len: 15
v_gene: TRBV6-5
abundance: .
d_gene: TRBD1

CDR3nt: TGCGCCAGCAGCCAAGAGCTAGCGGGTGTCCTCTACGAGCAGTACTTC
CDR3aa: CASSQELAGVLYEQYF
j_gene: TRBJ2-7
len: 16
v_gene: TRBV4-3
abundance: .
d_gene: TRBD2

CDR3nt: TGTGCCAGCAGTTTTCGGCAGGGGGCTAAACTGTTTTTT
CDR3aa: CASSFRQGAKLFF
j_gene: TRBJ1-4
len: 13
v_gene: TRBV27
abundance: .
d_gene: TRBD1

CDR3nt: TGTGCCAGCAGTGATCCCGGGACAGTCTTC
CDR3aa: CASSDPGTVF
j_gene: TRBJ2-7
len: 10
v_gene: TRBV2
abundance: .
d_gene: TRBD1

CDR3nt: TGTGCCAGTAGTTATGTAGGGGCGAACACTGAAGCTTTCTTT
CDR3aa: CASSYVGANTEAFF
j_gene: TRBJ1-1
len: 14
v_gene: TRBV19
abundance: few
d_gene: .

CDR3nt: TGTGCCAGCAGCTTAGCGCACAGGACTGGAAACACCATATATTTT
CDR3aa: CASSLAHRTGNTIYF
j_gene: TRBJ1-3
len: 15
v_gene: TRBV7-2
abundance: .
d_gene: .

CDR3nt: TGTGCCAGCTCCCCGCTAGGTAGGATCGAGCAGTACTTC
CDR3aa: CASSPLGRIEQYF
j_gene: TRBJ2-7
len: 13
v_gene: TRBV18
abundance: once
d_gene: .

CDR3nt: TGCGCCAGCAGCCAAGAGTCCTTCGGAGCGGGGGGTTCCGGGGAGCTGTTTTTT
CDR3aa: CASSQESFGAGGSGELFF
j_gene: TRBJ2-2
len: 18
v_gene: TRBV4-3
abundance: few
d_gene: TRBD2

CDR3nt: TGTGCCAGCAGTTTATCCTATAGGGGGGACTATGGCTACACCTTC
CDR3aa: CASSLSYRGDYGYTF
j_gene: TRBJ1-2
len: 15
v_gene: TRBV27
abundance: .
d_gene: .

CDR3nt: TGTGCCAGCAGCTTTCAACAGATGGGGGCTAACTATGGCTACACCTTC
CDR3aa: CASSFQQMGANYGYTF
j_gene: TRBJ1-2
len: 16
v_gene: TRBV5-4
abundance: few
d_gene: .

CDR3nt: TGTGCCAGCAGGGAGACCGGGACAGTCTATGGCTACACCTTC
CDR3aa: CASRETGTVYGYTF
j_gene: TRBJ1-2
len: 14
v_gene: TRBV27
abundance: .
d_gene: TRBD1

CDR3nt: TGTGCCAGCAGTCTTAGAGGTTCACCCCTCCACTTT
CDR3aa: CASSLRGSPLHF
j_gene: TRBJ1-6
len: 12
v_gene: TRBV6-5
abundance: .
d_gene: .

CDR3nt: TGTGCCAGCAGCCCCGGGAACACAGATACGCAGTATTTT
CDR3aa: CASSPGNTDTQYF
j_gene: TRBJ2-3
len: 13
v_gene: TRBV7-3
abundance: .
d_gene: .

CDR3nt: TGCGCCAGCAGCCCGATCCGGGACTGGGGGATCAACGAGCAGTACTTC
CDR3aa: CASSPIRDWGINEQYF
j_gene: TRBJ2-7
len: 16
v_gene: TRBV4-3
abundance: .
d_gene: .

CDR3nt: TGTGCCAGCAGCTCCGACACAAGACCTCAGTACTTC
CDR3aa: CASSSDTRPQYF
j_gene: TRBJ2-7
len: 12
v_gene: TRBV7-8
abundance: .
d_gene: .

CDR3nt: TGTGCCAGCAACCATCAAGACAGGGGGCTTACCGGGGAGCTGTTTTTT
CDR3aa: CASNHQDRGLTGELFF
j_gene: TRBJ2-2
len: 16
v_gene: TRBV7-9
abundance: .
d_gene: TRBD1

CDR3nt: TGTGCCAGTAGTATAGGGCGGGGGCGAGATACTGGCTACACCTTC
CDR3aa: CASSIGRGRDTGYTF
j_gene: TRBJ1-2
len: 15
v_gene: TRBV19
abundance: .
d_gene: .

CDR3nt: TGTGCCATCAGCCCGGGACAGGGGGGACGGGGCTATGGCTACACCTTC
CDR3aa: CAISPGQGGRGYGYTF
j_gene: TRBJ1-2
len: 16
v_gene: TRBV10-3
abundance: .
d_gene: TRBD1

CDR3nt: TGTGCCAGCAGTTACTTCGGTCAGCTCGGAAACACCATATATTTT
CDR3aa: CASSYFGQLGNTIYF
j_gene: TRBJ1-3
len: 15
v_gene: TRBV6-5
abundance: .
d_gene: .

CDR3nt: TGTGCCAGCTCTAATAGGGGACAACCCCAAGAGACCCAGTACTTC
CDR3aa: CASSNRGQPQETQYF
j_gene: TRBJ2-5
len: 15
v_gene: TRBV9
abundance: .
d_gene: .

CDR3nt: TGTGCCAGCACTAGGCGAAGGTCCTACAATGAGCAGTTCTTC
CDR3aa: CASTRRRSYNEQFF
j_gene: TRBJ2-1
len: 14
v_gene: TRBV28
abundance: .
d_gene: .

CDR3nt: TGTGCCAGCAGCCCAGACCGAGAAGCTTTCTTT
CDR3aa: CASSPDREAFF
j_gene: TRBJ1-1
len: 11
v_gene: TRBV7-9
abundance: few
d_gene: .

CDR3nt: TGTGCCAGCAGCTTCGGGGACAGGGAAGATAGAGATGAGCAGTTCTTC
CDR3aa: CASSFGDREDRDEQFF
j_gene: TRBJ2-1
len: 16
v_gene: TRBV5-5
abundance: .
d_gene: TRBD1

CDR3nt: TGCAGCATCAGACGGAAACAGGGGTCCGCAGGGAGCGGGACGCAGTATTTT
CDR3aa: CSIRRKQGSAGSGTQYF
j_gene: TRBJ2-3
len: 17
v_gene: TRBV29-1
abundance: few
d_gene: .

CDR3nt: TGTGCCAGTACCTTGGGGGGGTCCTACAATCAGCCCCAGCATTTT
CDR3aa: CASTLGGSYNQPQHF
j_gene: TRBJ1-5
len: 15
v_gene: TRBV19
abundance: .
d_gene: .

CDR3nt: TGTGCCAGCAGCTTAGCGCCGGGGGGCTCCTACAATGAGCAGTTCTTC
CDR3aa: CASSLAPGGSYNEQFF
j_gene: TRBJ2-1
len: 16
v_gene: TRBV7-6
abundance: .
d_gene: TRBD2

CDR3nt: TGTGCCAGCAGTTACACAGGACAGGGGAACTACGAGCAGTACTTC
CDR3aa: CASSYTGQGNYEQYF
j_gene: TRBJ2-7
len: 15
v_gene: TRBV6-5
abundance: .
d_gene: TRBD1

CDR3nt: TGCGCCAGCAACCCAAATCGGGGGATGAACACTGAAGCTTTCTTT
CDR3aa: CASNPNRGMNTEAFF
j_gene: TRBJ1-1
len: 15
v_gene: TRBV4-1
abundance: .
d_gene: .

CDR3nt: TGTGCCAGTAGAGGGACACGTGGTTCGTGGGAAGCTTTCTTT
CDR3aa: CASRGTRGSWEAFF
j_gene: TRBJ1-1
len: 14
v_gene: TRBV19
abundance: .
d_gene: .

CDR3nt: TGTGCCAGTAGTATTAAGGCAGGGAGTGGCTACACCTTC
CDR3aa: CASSIKAGSGYTF
j_gene: TRBJ1-2
len: 13
v_gene: TRBV19
abundance: .
d_gene: .

CDR3nt: TGTGCCTGGAGTCTAGGACTAGCGGGGGTGGAGACCCAGTACTTC
CDR3aa: CAWSLGLAGVETQYF
j_gene: TRBJ2-5
len: 15
v_gene: TRBV30
abundance: .
d_gene: TRBD2

CDR3nt: TGCAGCGTTGCGGCGGGTGGGGAGGCGAACACCGGGGAGCTGTTTTTT
CDR3aa: CSVAAGGEANTGELFF
j_gene: TRBJ2-2
len: 16
v_gene: TRBV29-1
abundance: .
d_gene: .

CDR3nt: TGTGCCAGCAGCCCAAGACAGGGGGCCTTTGGCTACACCTTC
CDR3aa: CASSPRQGAFGYTF
j_gene: TRBJ1-2
len: 14
v_gene: TRBV4-2
abundance: .
d_gene: TRBD1

CDR3nt: TGTGCCAGCAGCTCCCCTGCTGAATACGAGCAGTACTTC
CDR3aa: CASSSPAEYEQYF
j_gene: TRBJ2-7
len: 13
v_gene: TRBV7-2
abundance: few
d_gene: .

CDR3nt: TGCGCCAGCAGCCGGGACCAGAACACCGGGGAGCTGTTTTTT
CDR3aa: CASSRDQNTGELFF
j_gene: TRBJ2-2
len: 14
v_gene: TRBV5-1
abundance: once
d_gene: .

CDR3nt: TGTGCCAGCAGCTTAGGGGACAAGTCTTATAATTCACCCCTCCACTTT
CDR3aa: CASSLGDKSYNSPLHF
j_gene: TRBJ1-6
len: 16
v_gene: TRBV7-2
abundance: .
d_gene: .

CDR3nt: TGTGCCAGCAGCTTTGCGGGGGGCGGGAACGAGCAGTACTTC
CDR3aa: CASSFAGGGNEQYF
j_gene: TRBJ2-7
len: 14
v_gene: TRBV7-2
abundance: few
d_gene: TRBD2